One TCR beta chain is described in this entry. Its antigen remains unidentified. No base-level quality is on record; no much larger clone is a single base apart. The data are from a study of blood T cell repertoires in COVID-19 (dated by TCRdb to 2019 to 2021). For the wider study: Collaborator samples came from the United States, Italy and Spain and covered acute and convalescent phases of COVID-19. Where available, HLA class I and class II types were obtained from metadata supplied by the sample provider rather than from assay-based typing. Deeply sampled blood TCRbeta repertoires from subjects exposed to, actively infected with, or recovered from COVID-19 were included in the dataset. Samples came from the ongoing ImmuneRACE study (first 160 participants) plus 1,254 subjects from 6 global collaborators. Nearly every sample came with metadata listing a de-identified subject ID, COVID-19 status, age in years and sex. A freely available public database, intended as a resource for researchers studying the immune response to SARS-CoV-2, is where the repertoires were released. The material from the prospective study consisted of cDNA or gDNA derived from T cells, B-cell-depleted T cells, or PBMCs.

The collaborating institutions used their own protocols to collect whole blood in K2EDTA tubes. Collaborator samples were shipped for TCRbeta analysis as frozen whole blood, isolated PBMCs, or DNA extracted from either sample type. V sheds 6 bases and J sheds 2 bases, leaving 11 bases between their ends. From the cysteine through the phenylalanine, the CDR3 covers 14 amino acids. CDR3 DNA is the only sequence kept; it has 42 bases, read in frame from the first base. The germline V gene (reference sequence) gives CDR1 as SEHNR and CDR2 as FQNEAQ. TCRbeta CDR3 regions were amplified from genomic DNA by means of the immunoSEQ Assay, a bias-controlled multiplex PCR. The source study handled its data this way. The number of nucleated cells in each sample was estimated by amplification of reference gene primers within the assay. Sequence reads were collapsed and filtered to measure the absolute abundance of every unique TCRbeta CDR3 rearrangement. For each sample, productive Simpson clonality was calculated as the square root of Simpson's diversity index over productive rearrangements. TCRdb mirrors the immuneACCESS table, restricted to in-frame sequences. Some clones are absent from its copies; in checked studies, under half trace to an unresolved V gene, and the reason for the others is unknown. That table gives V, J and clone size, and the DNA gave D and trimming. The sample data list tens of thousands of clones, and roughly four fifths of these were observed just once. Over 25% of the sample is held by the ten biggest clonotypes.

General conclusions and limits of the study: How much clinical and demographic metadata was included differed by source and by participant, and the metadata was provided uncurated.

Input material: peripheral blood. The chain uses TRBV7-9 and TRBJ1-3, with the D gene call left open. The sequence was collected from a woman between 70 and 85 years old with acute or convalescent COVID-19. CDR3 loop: CASRPDIAGNTIYF. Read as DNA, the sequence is TGTGCCAGCAGACCCGACATAGCTGGAAACACCATATATTTT.